Listed below are T cell receptor beta chains from one sample, sequenced in a study of T cells in Graves' hyperthyroidism and ophthalmopathy. TCRdb analysed the multiplex PCR reads with MiXCR anew, one entry per CDR3 protein. The table lists about 370,000 distinct CDR3 sequences, roughly 15% of them singletons. The sample was blood. The source is an older woman with Graves' ophthalmopathy. CDR3s leave out the opening cysteine and the closing phenylalanine or tryptophan.

J gene,V gene,CDR3 protein
TRBJ2-1,TRBV20-1,SARAPSGRAGYNEQF
TRBJ2-1,TRBV15,ATGLAGRYNEQF
TRBJ2-3,TRBV14,ASSSPGQGWADTQY
TRBJ1-5,TRBV3-1,ASSQAGGNQPQH
TRBJ2-2,TRBV4-1,ASSQPPRGAGELF
TRBJ1-3,TRBV7-2,ASSLRGLSGNTIY
TRBJ2-1,TRBV20-1,STGRATSYNEQF
TRBJ2-1,TRBV27,ASSLSGAGGSSSYNEQF
TRBJ2-1,TRBV11-2,ASSLVIGGSFSNEQF
TRBJ2-3,TRBV27,ASREQGVNTQY
TRBJ2-7,TRBV20-1,SARVVAAYEQY
TRBJ2-1,TRBV18,ASSLPGQPNEQF
TRBJ2-1,TRBV28,ASSPHPGTSGSPSDEQF
TRBJ2-1,TRBV11-2,ASSLVVAGGSSYNEQF
TRBJ2-3,TRBV20-1,SALGGSGSTDTQY
TRBJ1-1,TRBV20-1,SARGGGAGATEAF
TRBJ2-2,TRBV3-1,ASGGQGNTGELF
TRBJ1-2,TRBV9,ASSVVPTNYGYT
TRBJ2-7,TRBV6-2/TRBV6-3,ASSWSRGLGEQY
TRBJ2-5,TRBV5-1,ASSPGTGRGETQY
TRBJ2-2,TRBV19,ASSIRQAGELF
TRBJ2-7,TRBV12-3/TRBV12-4,ASSLTSGRPVEQY
TRBJ1-6,TRBV28,ASSPDREYTLPNSPLH
TRBJ2-7,TRBV7-9,ASSLESGRGEQY
TRBJ2-7,TRBV28,ASHGGSGGPYEQY
TRBJ2-1,TRBV28,ASSEREGRAYNEQF
TRBJ2-1,TRBV7-3,ASSLASGTGTNEQF
TRBJ2-1,TRBV28,ASTPVSGSSYNEQF
TRBJ1-5,TRBV6-1,ASSAQEGAQPQH
TRBJ2-1,TRBV20-1,SAPSGYEQF
TRBJ2-1,TRBV28,ASSPSGKPKGEQF
TRBJ1-5,TRBV30,ARSFRALNQPQH
TRBJ1-5,TRBV6-1,ASSPLVGQPQH
TRBJ2-3,TRBV28,ASTPLGVPGDTQY
TRBJ2-2,TRBV6-5,ASSFLGARGELF
TRBJ2-1,TRBV2,ASSELSRAPPNEQF
TRBJ2-2,TRBV7-2,ASSLVAVAGGGYTGELF
TRBJ1-5,TRBV12-3/TRBV12-4,ASSLGTGGSQPQH
TRBJ2-5,TRBV28,ASSTSGETQY
TRBJ2-2,TRBV20-1,SARVQGGTGELF
TRBJ1-5,TRBV9,ASSVDAGRNQPQH
TRBJ2-5,TRBV2,ASRRLRETQY
TRBJ1-4,TRBV7-8,ASSGDSNEKLF
TRBJ2-7,TRBV2,ASLKGRTGGGDRRSYEQY
TRBJ2-1,TRBV14,ASSPRNGGSGSSYNEQF
TRBJ2-3,TRBV6-1,ASSYAATRTDTQY
TRBJ2-3,TRBV12-3/TRBV12-4,ASSPGGRGADTQY
TRBJ1-1,TRBV5-1,ASSLVQRPNTEAF
TRBJ2-5,TRBV10-3,ATRQGEETQY
TRBJ2-7,TRBV28,ASSLDRVNEQY
TRBJ2-7,TRBV28,ASRPGGAGGTYEQY
TRBJ2-2,TRBV12-3/TRBV12-4,ASTRGLAAGELF
TRBJ2-7,TRBV7-2,ASSHTHAYEQY
TRBJ1-2,TRBV28,ASISWGDGYT